This T cell receptor (beta chain) appears in the sequencing data of a study of T cells after yellow fever vaccination. About the research overall: Where fractions had low cell numbers, libraries were prepared from them with the SMART-Seq v4 Ultra Low Input RNA kit. Broader study findings: Only a small proportion of the clonotypes turned up in both the CD4 and the CD8 compartments, likely arising from convergent recombination. Contamination of FACS-sorted repertoires by abundant clonotypes from the bulk population could occur. Clones from primary vaccination mostly reappeared after the booster (approximately 95% CD4, roughly 87% CD8).

MiXCR, applied by TCRdb to the 5' RACE reads, yields one record per CDR3 protein. The repertoire holds some 250,000 distinct CDR3 sequences, with more than 3.5% as singletons. This clonotype was observed many times. The antigen is unknown. Sequenced material: PBMCs, taken 15 days after the yellow fever booster vaccination. The source of this sequence is a man in his late teens or twenties who received the YFV17D yellow fever vaccine.

The CDR3 spells CASSLFGAEQYF. As DNA, the CDR3 is TGTGCCAGCAGCCTGTTCGGGGCGGAGCAGTACTTC. The chain recombines TRBV12-3 or TRBV12-4 with TRBJ2-7; either TRBD1 or TRBD2 may fit D (5 bases each). The CDR3 loop spans 12 amino acids. V was shortened by 6 bases and J by 7 bases, with 13 bases between the two germline ends.